What follows describes a single T cell receptor (beta chain). The CDR3 totals 14 residues. Trimming removed 2 bases from V and 0 bases from J, with 7 bases in between. CDR1 is SGHTA, CDR2 FQGNSA, per germline. TCRdb ran MiXCR on the RT-PCR reads and lists one entry per CDR3 protein. The sample records approximately 720,000 distinct CDR3 sequences, 14% being singletons. The sample consisted of memory CD4+ T cells from blood. The chain couples TRBV7-2 to TRBJ1-1; no reliable D call. This TCR was sampled from a female donor in good health, serving as a healthy control. This chain's CDR3 is CASSLSTLNTEAFF. The CDR3, as DNA: TGTGCCAGCAGCTTATCGACCCTGAACACTGAAGCTTTCTTT.